Each of the 29 T cell receptor beta chains below was sequenced from the same sample in a study of shared clonotypes between healthy human individuals. Sequencing used immunoSEQ multiplex PCR; TCRdb keeps in-frame clones, though not all of them. There are over 2 million clones in the sample; 85% to 95% occur only once, and 0.13% lies in the top ten. The specimen sequenced was naive CD4+ T cells sorted from blood. Subset specified: CD45RA+ positively selected. The receptors were sampled from a man younger than 35 in good health.

The chain joins TRBV5-1 to TRBJ2-3, with D possibly called TRBD1 or TRBD2 (6 bases each). V was pared by 0 bases and J by 0 bases, with 14 bases between. This CDR3 spans 17 amino acids. The germline V gene has CDR1 SGHRS and CDR2 YFSETQ. CDR3 nucleotides: TGCGCCAGCAGCTTGGGGTCGGGGGCCGTTAGCACAGATACGCAGTATTTT. It specifies CASSLGSGAVSTDTQYF.

The V gene is TRBV6-6, the J gene TRBJ2-1; D is uncertain. The CDR3 has 12 residues. Trimming cost V 0 bases and J 10 bases, with 7 bases left between them. Germline values: CDR1 MNHNY, CDR2 SVGAGI (reference sequence). The CDR3 sequence: CASSYSSNEQFF. The DNA of the CDR3 is TGTGCCAGCAGTTACTCGTCGAACGAGCAGTTCTTC.

With respect to this clone: The sample contains more than one DNA sequence encoding this CDR3. The chain employs TRBV5-1 and TRBJ2-2; tentatively, D is TRBD1 or TRBD2 (5 bases each). Germline V CDR1 and CDR2: SGHRS, YFSETQ. The CDR3 extends over 16 amino acids. The ends were cut back, 3 bases at V and 0 bases at J, with 12 bases in the middle. DNA for the CDR3: TGCGCCAGCAGCTCAACCGGGACGACGAACACCGGGGAGCTGTTTTTT. It encodes CASSSTGTTNTGELFF.

V usage is TRBV11-2 and J usage is TRBJ2-1; 8 bases match TRBD2. Germline V gene lookup returns CDR1 SGHAT and CDR2 FQNNGV. The CDR3 sequence is 19 residues long. V lost 0 bases to trimming and J lost 5 bases; unmatched junction nucleotides: 15. As DNA, the CDR3 is TGTGCCAGCAGCTTAGATAGTTGGAGCGGGAGTAAGTGGCACAATGAGCAGTTCTTC. This codes for CASSLDSWSGSKWHNEQFF.

The chain links TRBV28 to TRBJ1-5; 8 nucleotides align to TRBD1. The J segment lost 6 bases and the V segment lost 6 bases, leaving 13 bases of the junction unmatched. In germline, CDR1 is MDHEN, CDR2 SYDVKM. The CDR3 has 16 residues. The chain's CDR3 is CASSPSGQGAFQPQHF. DNA of the CDR3: TGTGCCAGCAGCCCCTCTGGGCAGGGGGCGTTTCAGCCCCAGCATTTT.

This chain links TRBV7-2 with TRBJ2-1, with 11 bases that match TRBD2. The CDR3 consists of 18 residues. The V and J ends lost 1 base and 8 bases, in that order; junction bases with no gene match: 13. The germline V gene has CDR1 SGHTA and CDR2 FQGNSA. The CDR3: CASSLVSPTSGSFYEQFF. The CDR3, as DNA: TGTGCCAGCAGCTTAGTTAGCCCAACTAGCGGGAGCTTCTATGAGCAGTTCTTC.

This sequence joins TRBV4-2 and TRBJ2-7; TRBD2 matches 11 bases. Looked up from germline, CDR1 is LGHNA and CDR2 is YNFKEQ. Trimming at V came to 0 bases and at J to 6 bases, leaving 4 bases not matched to a gene. This CDR3 is built from 15 residues. The CDR3 DNA reads TGTGCCAGCAGCCAAGAGGGAACTAGCGGGGGCGAGCAGTACTTC. This codes for CASSQEGTSGGEQYF.

Concerning this clone itself: The same CDR3 arises from other DNA sequences in this sample as well. The rearrangement links TRBV5-1 to TRBJ1-5; D is undetermined. CDR1 SGHRS and CDR2 YFSETQ come from the germline V gene. The V end was cut by 0 bases, the J end by 0 bases, with 7 bases between. The CDR3 length is 15 residues. CDR3 coding DNA: TGCGCCAGCAGCTTGGAGGGCTATAGCAATCAGCCCCAGCATTTT. Amino acid sequence: CASSLEGYSNQPQHF.

The V call is TRBV7-2, the J call TRBJ1-5; D is possibly TRBD1 (5 bases). Trimming took 5 bases from V and 4 from J, leaving 9 bases between them. CDR3 length: 13 amino acids. Per germline, CDR1 SGHTA and CDR2 FQGNSA. CDR3 sequence reads: CASSLTENQPQHF. CDR3 sequence (DNA): TGTGCCAGCAGCCTGACAGAAAATCAGCCCCAGCATTTT.

This sequence joins TRBV10-3 and TRBJ2-3; 7 positions agree with TRBD2. This CDR3 spans 16 amino acids. Germline assignment: CDR1 ENHRY and CDR2 SYGVKD. Unmatched junction bases numbered 4, after V lost 0 bases and J lost 1 base. In nucleotides, the CDR3 is TGTGCCATCAGTGAGTCGGGTCGGGGGGGCACAGATACGCAGTATTTT. This codes for CAISESGRGGTDTQYF.

As concerns this clone: The same CDR3 arises from other DNA sequences in this sample as well. CDR3 nucleotide sequence: TGTGCCAGCAGCGTACAAGGAGGGGGCTCCTACGAGCAGTACTTC. It codes for CASSVQGGGSYEQYF. The J gene is TRBJ2-7, the V gene TRBV9; tentatively, D is TRBD1 or TRBD2 (6 bases each). This CDR3 spans 15 amino acids. With 1 base removed from V and 0 bases from J, the gap between germline ends came to 11 bases. The V gene's germline CDR1 is SGDLS and CDR2 YYNGEE.

The chain combines TRBV6-5 with TRBJ2-3; weak D call: TRBD1 (6 bases). The V end was cut by 4 bases, the J end by 6 bases, with 17 bases between. This CDR3 comprises 15 residues. Germline V gene sequence: CDR1 MNHEY, CDR2 SVGAGI. CDR3 region: CASSSAGVRTDTQYF. CDR3 sequence (DNA): TGTGCCAGCAGTTCGGCAGGGGTCAGAACGGATACGCAGTATTTT.

This rearrangement joins TRBV10-3 to TRBJ1-3; TRBD1 is a possible D gene (5 bases). In germline, CDR1 is ENHRY, CDR2 SYGVKD. This CDR3 is 16 amino acids long. V lost 9 bases and J 0 bases, leaving 18 bases between the germline ends. The CDR3 DNA reads TGTGCCATACGTCTGGTACAGGCCAACTCTGGAAACACCATATATTTT. This translates into CAIRLVQANSGNTIYF.

CDR3 nucleotide sequence: TGCGCCAGCAGCCAAGATGGGGACCCTCAAAGGGACTACGAGCAGTACTTC. Translated, it gives CASSQDGDPQRDYEQYF. The V and J genes are TRBV4-1 and TRBJ2-7; D possibly uses TRBD1 or TRBD2 (5 bases each). The germline CDR1 and CDR2 sequences are MGHRA and YSYEKL. V dropped 0 bases and J dropped 3 bases, with 18 bases sitting between them. The CDR3 contains 17 residues.

The chain joins TRBV29-1 to TRBJ2-3, with D perhaps assigned TRBD1 or TRBD2 (5 bases each). V was clipped by 6 bases and J by 0 bases, with 16 bases between them. CDR3 length: 15 amino acids. The germline gives CDR1 SQVTM, CDR2 ANQGSEA. The CDR3 loop reads CSVPRGTGSTDTQYF. CDR3 nucleotide sequence: TGCAGCGTCCCCAGAGGGACGGGGAGCACAGATACGCAGTATTTT.

The V gene is TRBV28, the J gene TRBJ2-7; TRBD2 aligns across 8 bases. The V and J ends lost 6 bases and 2 bases, in that order; junction bases with no gene match: 21. The CDR3 extends over 19 amino acids. The germline gives CDR1 MDHEN, CDR2 SYDVKM. DNA for the CDR3: TGTGCCAGCAGAACCTTGACGGGGGTAGCGGGGCTTCACCCCTACGAGCAGTACTTC. Its translation is CASRTLTGVAGLHPYEQYF. Supplemented by reference TRBV28 and TRBJ2-7, the full variable domain reads DVKVTQSSRYLVKRTGEKVFLECVQDMDHENMFWYRQDPGLGLRLIYFSYDVKMKEKGDIPEGYSVSREKKERFSLILESASTNQTSMYLCASRTLTGVAGLHPYEQYFGPGTRLTVT.

This rearrangement joins TRBV6-4 to TRBJ1-5; a weak D match, TRBD1 (6 bases). This CDR3 comprises 14 residues. The germline V gene encodes CDR1 MRHNA and CDR2 SNTAGT. Trimming stripped 5 bases from V and 4 bases from J, with 12 bases between. CDR3 loop: CASSTDSGNQPQHF. The CDR3 region has the DNA TGTGCCAGCAGTACGGACAGCGGGAATCAGCCCCAGCATTTT.

As regards this clone: Other nucleotide sequences from this sample produce the same CDR3. The chain joins TRBV30 to TRBJ2-5; 7 bases line up with TRBD2. Germline lookup yields CDR1 GTSNPN and CDR2 SVGIG (reference sequence). The CDR3 has 11 residues. The trim removed 0 bases at V and 9 bases at J, leaving 1 base unmatched. As DNA, the CDR3 is TGTGCCTGGAGTGTGGGGGGGGCCCAGTACTTC. This encodes CAWSVGGAQYF.

Details on this clone: Other DNA sequences of this sample code for an identical CDR3. The chain uses TRBV28 and TRBJ1-6; TRBD1 matches 9 bases. The germline gives CDR1 MDHEN, CDR2 SYDVKM. CDR3 length: 15 residues. Trimming took 4 bases from V and 6 from J; bases not matched to a gene: 4. Here the CDR3 reads CASSSPGQGNSPLHF. Here the CDR3 DNA reads TGTGCCAGCAGTTCTCCGGGACAGGGTAATTCACCCCTCCACTTT.

The chain combines TRBV12-5 with TRBJ1-1; D remains unclear. Germline loops: CDR1 LGHNT, CDR2 FRNRAP. Between the trimmed V and J ends, which lost 0 bases and 5 bases, there was a span of 10 bases. This CDR3 has 14 residues. CDR3 DNA: TGTGCTAGTGGTTTGGTACATGGGATAACTGAAGCTTTCTTT. Amino acid sequence: CASGLVHGITEAFF.

This rearrangement joins TRBV30 to TRBJ1-2, with TRBD1 as a possible D gene (6 bases). Deletions cut 0 bases from V and 8 bases from J, with 19 bases between. The CDR3 contains 15 residues. Germline loops: CDR1 GTSNPN, CDR2 SVGIG (reference sequence). CDR3 bases: TGTGCCTGGAGTGTTATCAGGGGAGGAACGGGGGGCTACACCTTC. The encoded protein is CAWSVIRGGTGGYTF.

The chain uses TRBV5-6 and TRBJ2-1; D remains ambiguous. Germline V gene data show CDR1 as SGHDT and CDR2 as YYEEEE. The CDR3 spans 17 residues. V was shortened by 0 bases and J by 0 bases, with 13 bases between the two germline ends. For the CDR3, the DNA is TGTGCCAGCAGCTTGGCCAAAAATCGGAACTCCTACAATGAGCAGTTCTTC. Translating it yields CASSLAKNRNSYNEQFF.

As to this clone: Other DNA sequences of this sample code for an identical CDR3. The CDR3 DNA sequence: TGCAGTGCTACCGGGAACACTGAAGCTTTCTTT. Translated: CSATGNTEAFF. The gene calls are TRBV20-1 and TRBJ1-1; D is uncertain. Germline V gene sequence: CDR1 DFQATT, CDR2 SNEGSKA (reference sequence). V was cut by 4 bases and J by 1 base, with 4 bases left in between. The CDR3 consists of 11 residues.

The chain employs TRBV5-1 and TRBJ2-7, with 10 bases that match TRBD2. The germline V gene has CDR1 SGHRS and CDR2 YFSETQ. The CDR3 is 14 residues long. The V segment lost 4 bases and the J segment 1 base; nucleotides outside the gene matches: 2. The CDR3 DNA reads TGCGCCAGCAGCGAACTAGCGGGGTCCTACGAGCAGTACTTC. It codes for CASSELAGSYEQYF.

This clone was seen just once. The chain couples TRBV6-5 to TRBJ2-2; D gene ambiguous. This CDR3 contains 12 residues. Trimming removed 6 bases from V and 6 bases from J, with 8 bases in between. The germline V gene has CDR1 MNHEY and CDR2 SVGAGI. CDR3 residues: CASRAVAGELFF. In DNA, the CDR3 is TGTGCCAGCAGGGCGGTTGCCGGGGAGCTGTTTTTT.

The genes are TRBV6-4 and TRBJ1-2; D is uncertain. V lost 8 bases, J lost 8 bases, and 9 bases lay in between. CDR1 and CDR2 (germline): MRHNA, SNTAGT. This CDR3 spans 10 amino acids. This chain's CDR3 is CASRGVGYTF. CDR3 DNA: TGTGCCAGCCGGGGAGTCGGCTACACCTTC.

This chain joins TRBV10-3 and TRBJ1-4, with D tentatively TRBD1 (6 bases). CDR1 is ENHRY and CDR2 is SYGVKD in the germline V gene. The V end lost 3 bases, the J end lost 4 bases, and 12 bases lay between the germline ends. The CDR3 is 15 amino acids. CDR3 nucleotide sequence: TGTGCCATCAGTGAAGGACAGTCCCTTAATGAAAAACTGTTTTTT. This codes for CAISEGQSLNEKLFF.

V usage is TRBV11-3 and J usage is TRBJ2-3; 7 bases fit TRBD1. V lost 4 bases and J lost 0; bases outside the gene matches: 4. Germline CDR1 is SGHNT and CDR2 is YENEEA. There are 15 residues in the CDR3. CDR3 sequence reads: CASSSGGPSTDTQYF. CDR3 nucleotides: TGTGCCAGCAGCTCAGGGGGACCCAGCACAGATACGCAGTATTTT.

The genes are TRBV11-3 and TRBJ2-2; weak D call: TRBD2 (5 bases). Germline-derived CDR1 and CDR2 are SGHNT and YENEEA. V lost 5 bases and J 6 bases, leaving 7 bases between the germline ends. The CDR3 totals 12 residues. The CDR3 nucleotides read TGTGCCAGCAGCACCGGGGCCGGGGAGCTGTTTTTT. This encodes CASSTGAGELFF.